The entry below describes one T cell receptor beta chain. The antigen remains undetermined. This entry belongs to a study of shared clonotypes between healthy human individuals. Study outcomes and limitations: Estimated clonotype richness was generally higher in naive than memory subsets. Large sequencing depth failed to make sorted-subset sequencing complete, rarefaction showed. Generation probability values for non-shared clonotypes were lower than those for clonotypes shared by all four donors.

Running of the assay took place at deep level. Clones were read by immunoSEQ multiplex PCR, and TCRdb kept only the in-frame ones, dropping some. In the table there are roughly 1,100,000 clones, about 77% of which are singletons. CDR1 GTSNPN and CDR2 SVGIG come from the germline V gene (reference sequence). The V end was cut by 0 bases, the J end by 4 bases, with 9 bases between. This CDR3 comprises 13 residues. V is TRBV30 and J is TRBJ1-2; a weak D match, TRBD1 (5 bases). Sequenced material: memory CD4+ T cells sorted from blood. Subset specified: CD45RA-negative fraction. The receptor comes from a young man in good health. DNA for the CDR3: TGTGCCTGGAGTGTGGATAGGGGCTATGGCTACACCTTC. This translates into CAWSVDRGYGYTF.